This T cell receptor (beta chain) originates from a study of glioma-infiltrating T cells after dendritic cell vaccination. As for time point: after dendritic cell vaccination, including at tumor progression/relapse. TCRdb's copy holds only in-frame clones and misses some; the assay was immunoSEQ multiplex PCR. The data show tens of thousands of clones, with roughly 87% seen just once and 6% to 7.5% held by the top ten. The TCR was taken from a human donor with glioblastoma. Sequenced here: blood, sampled after dendritic cell vaccination.

Written as DNA, the CDR3 is TGTGCCAGCAGACAACAGGGGAACGAAGAGACCCAGTACTTC. Encoded protein: CASRQQGNEETQYF. The chain carries TRBV6-5 and TRBJ2-5, with 7 bases that match TRBD1. Germline V lookup: CDR1 MNHEY, CDR2 SVGAGI. The CDR3 runs to 14 residues. The V gene end was trimmed by 6 bases and the J gene end by 3 bases; junction bases not matched to a gene: 7.